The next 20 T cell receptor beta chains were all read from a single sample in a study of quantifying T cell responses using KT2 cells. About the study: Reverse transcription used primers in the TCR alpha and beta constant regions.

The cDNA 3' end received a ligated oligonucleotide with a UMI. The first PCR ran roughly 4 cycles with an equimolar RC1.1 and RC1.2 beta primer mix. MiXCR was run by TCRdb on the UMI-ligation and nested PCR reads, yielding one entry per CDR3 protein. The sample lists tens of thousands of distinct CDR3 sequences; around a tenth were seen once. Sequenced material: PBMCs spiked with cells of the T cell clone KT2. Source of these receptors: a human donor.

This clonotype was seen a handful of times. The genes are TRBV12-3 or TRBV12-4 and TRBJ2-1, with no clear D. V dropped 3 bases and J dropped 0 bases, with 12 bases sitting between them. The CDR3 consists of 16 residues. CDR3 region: CASSLGFGSSYNEQFF. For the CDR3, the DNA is TGTGCCAGCAGTTTGGGGTTCGGCAGCTCCTACAATGAGCAGTTCTTC.

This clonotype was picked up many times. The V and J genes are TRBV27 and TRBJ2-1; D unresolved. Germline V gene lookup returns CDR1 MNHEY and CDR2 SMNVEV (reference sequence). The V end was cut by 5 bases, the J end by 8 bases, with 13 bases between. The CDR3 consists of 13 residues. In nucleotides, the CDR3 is TGTGCCAGCAGTCCGGACCGTTGGGATGAGCAGTTCTTC. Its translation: CASSPDRWDEQFF.

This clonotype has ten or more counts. CDR3 residues: CSVCRDGCFDGYTF. As DNA, the CDR3 is TGCAGCGTTTGTCGGGACGGGTGCTTTGATGGCTACACCTTC. The chain joins TRBV29-1 to TRBJ1-2; the D gene is possibly TRBD1 (5 bases). V lost 5 bases and J 6 bases, leaving 19 bases between the germline ends. The CDR3 length is 14 residues. Germline CDR1 is SQVTM and CDR2 is ANQGSEA. The whole variable domain, remainder taken from reference TRBV29-1 and TRBJ1-2, is SAVISQKPSRDICQRGTSLTIQCQVDSQVTMMFWYRQQPGQSLTLIATANQGSEATYESGFVIDKFPISRPNLTFSTLTVSNMSPEDSSIYLCSVCRDGCFDGYTFGSGTRLTVV.

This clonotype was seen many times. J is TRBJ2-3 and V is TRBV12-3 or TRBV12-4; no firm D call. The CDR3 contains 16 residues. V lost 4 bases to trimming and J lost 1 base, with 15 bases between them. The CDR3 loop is CASSSPSGGGTDTQYF. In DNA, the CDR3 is TGTGCCAGCAGTTCCCCCTCTGGCGGAGGCACAGATACGCAGTATTTT.

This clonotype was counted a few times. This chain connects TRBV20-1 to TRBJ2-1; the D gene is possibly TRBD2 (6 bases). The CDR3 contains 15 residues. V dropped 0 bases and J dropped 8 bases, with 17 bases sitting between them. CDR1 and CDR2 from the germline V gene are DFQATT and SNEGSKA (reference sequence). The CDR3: CSARDRTKPTDEQFF. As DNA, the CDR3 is TGCAGTGCTAGAGATAGGACTAAACCCACGGATGAGCAGTTCTTC.

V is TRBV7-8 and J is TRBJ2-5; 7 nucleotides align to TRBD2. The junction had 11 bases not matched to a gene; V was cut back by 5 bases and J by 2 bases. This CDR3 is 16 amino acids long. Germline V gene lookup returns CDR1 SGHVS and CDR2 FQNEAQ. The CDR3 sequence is CASSPASGRGQETQYF. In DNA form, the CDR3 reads TGTGCCAGCAGCCCTGCGAGTGGGAGGGGACAAGAGACCCAGTACTTC.

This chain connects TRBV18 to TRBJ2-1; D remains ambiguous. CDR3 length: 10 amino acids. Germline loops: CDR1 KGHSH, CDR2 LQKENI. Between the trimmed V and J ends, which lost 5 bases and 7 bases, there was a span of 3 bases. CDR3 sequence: CASSENEQFF. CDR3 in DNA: TGTGCCAGCTCAGAGAATGAGCAGTTCTTC.

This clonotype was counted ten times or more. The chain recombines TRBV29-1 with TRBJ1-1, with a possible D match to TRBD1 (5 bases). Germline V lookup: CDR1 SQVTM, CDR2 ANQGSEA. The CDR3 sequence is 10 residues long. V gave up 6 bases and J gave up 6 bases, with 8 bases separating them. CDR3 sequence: CSVGGAEAFF. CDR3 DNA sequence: TGCAGCGTGGGGGGGGCTGAAGCTTTCTTT. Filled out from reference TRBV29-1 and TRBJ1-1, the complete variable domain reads SAVISQKPSRDICQRGTSLTIQCQVDSQVTMMFWYRQQPGQSLTLIATANQGSEATYESGFVIDKFPISRPNLTFSTLTVSNMSPEDSSIYLCSVGGAEAFFGQGTRLTVV.

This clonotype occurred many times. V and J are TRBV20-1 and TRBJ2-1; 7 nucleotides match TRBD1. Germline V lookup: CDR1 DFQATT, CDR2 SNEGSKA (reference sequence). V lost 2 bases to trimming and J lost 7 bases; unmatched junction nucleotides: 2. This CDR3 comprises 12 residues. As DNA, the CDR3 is TGCAGTGCTAGATTACAGGGGAATGAGCAGTTCTTC. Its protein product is CSARLQGNEQFF.

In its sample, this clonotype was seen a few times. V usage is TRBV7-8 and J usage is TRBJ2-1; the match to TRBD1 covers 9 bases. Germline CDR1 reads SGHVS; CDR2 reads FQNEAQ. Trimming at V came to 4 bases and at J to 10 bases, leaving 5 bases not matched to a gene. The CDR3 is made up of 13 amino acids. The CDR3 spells CASSWDREDEQFF. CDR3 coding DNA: TGTGCCAGCAGCTGGGACAGGGAAGACGAGCAGTTCTTC.

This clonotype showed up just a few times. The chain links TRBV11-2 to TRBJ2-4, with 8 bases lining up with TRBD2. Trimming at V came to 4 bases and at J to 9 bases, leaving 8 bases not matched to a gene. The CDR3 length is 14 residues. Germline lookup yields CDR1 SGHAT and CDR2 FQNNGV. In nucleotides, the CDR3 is TGTGCCAGCAGCTCGGGGGGGGAGGCGAGCATTCAGTACTTC. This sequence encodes CASSSGGEASIQYF.

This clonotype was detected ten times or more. CDR3 residues: CASSPTGLAGGRGTDTQYF. The CDR3 nucleotides are TGCGCCAGCAGCCCCACCGGACTAGCGGGAGGGAGAGGGACAGATACGCAGTATTTT. V gene TRBV4-3 combines with J gene TRBJ2-3; TRBD2 matches at 15 bases. V gave up 4 bases and J gave up 3 bases; unmatched junction bases: 11. Per germline, CDR1 LGHNA and CDR2 YSLEER. This CDR3 contains 19 residues.

The CDR3 DNA is TGTGCCAGCAGTGAGAGGACCGAGCAGTTCTTC. This codes for CASSERTEQFF. This chain links TRBV6-2 or TRBV6-3 with TRBJ2-1, with no clear D. CDR1 is MNHEY, CDR2 SVGEGT, per germline. Between the trimmed V and J ends, which lost 5 bases and 10 bases, there was a span of 9 bases. The length of the CDR3 is 11 residues.

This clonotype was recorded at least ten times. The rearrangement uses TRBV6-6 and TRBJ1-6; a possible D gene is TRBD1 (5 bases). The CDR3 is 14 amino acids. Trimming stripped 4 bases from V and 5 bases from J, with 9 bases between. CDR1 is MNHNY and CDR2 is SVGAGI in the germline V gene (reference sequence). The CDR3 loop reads CASSSGQDNSPLHF. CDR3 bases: TGTGCCAGCAGTTCAGGGCAGGATAATTCACCCCTCCACTTT.

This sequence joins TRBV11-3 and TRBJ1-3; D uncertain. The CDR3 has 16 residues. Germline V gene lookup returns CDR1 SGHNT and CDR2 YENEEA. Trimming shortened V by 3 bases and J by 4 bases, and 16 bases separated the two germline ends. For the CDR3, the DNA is TGTGCCAGCAGCTTGGGAAACAGTCTTTCCGGAAACACCATATATTTT. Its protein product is CASSLGNSLSGNTIYF.

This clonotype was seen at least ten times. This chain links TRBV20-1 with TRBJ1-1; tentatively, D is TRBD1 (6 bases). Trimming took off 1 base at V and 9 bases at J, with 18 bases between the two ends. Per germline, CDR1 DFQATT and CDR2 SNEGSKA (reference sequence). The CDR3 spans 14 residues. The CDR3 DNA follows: TGCAGTGCTAGAGCGACAAACAGGGAACTACAAGCTTTCTTT. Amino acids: CSARATNRELQAFF.

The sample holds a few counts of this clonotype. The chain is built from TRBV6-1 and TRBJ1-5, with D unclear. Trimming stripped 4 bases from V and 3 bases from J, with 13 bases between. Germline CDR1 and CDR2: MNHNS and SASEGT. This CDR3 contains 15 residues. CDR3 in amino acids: CASSGNKIANQPQHF. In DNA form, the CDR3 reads TGTGCCAGCAGTGGAAATAAGATAGCCAATCAGCCCCAGCATTTT.

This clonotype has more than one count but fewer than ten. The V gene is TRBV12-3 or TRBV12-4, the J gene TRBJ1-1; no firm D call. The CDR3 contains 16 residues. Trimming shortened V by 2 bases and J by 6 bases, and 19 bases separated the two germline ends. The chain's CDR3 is CASSLQGNEARAEAFF. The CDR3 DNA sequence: TGTGCCAGCAGTTTACAAGGAAATGAGGCGAGAGCTGAAGCTTTCTTT.

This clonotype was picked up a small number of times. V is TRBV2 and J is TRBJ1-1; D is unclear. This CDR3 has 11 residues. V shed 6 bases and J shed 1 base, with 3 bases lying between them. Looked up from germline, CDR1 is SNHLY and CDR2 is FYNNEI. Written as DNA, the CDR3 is TGTGCCAGCAGGGGGAACACTGAAGCTTTCTTT. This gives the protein CASRGNTEAFF.

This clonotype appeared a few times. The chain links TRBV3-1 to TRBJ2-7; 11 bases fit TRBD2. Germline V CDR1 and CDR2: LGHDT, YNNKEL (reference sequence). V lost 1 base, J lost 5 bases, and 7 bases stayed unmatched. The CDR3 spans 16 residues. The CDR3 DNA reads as TGTGCCAGCAGCCAAGCCGGGACTAGCGGTCTTGACGAGCAGTACTTC. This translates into CASSQAGTSGLDEQYF.